This T cell receptor (beta chain) appears in the sequencing data of a study of identical twins. Study outcomes and limitations: Out-of-frame alpha sequences that twins shared showed excess low generation probability. Models came in too low on out-of-frame TCR alpha sharing in monozygotic twins.

A universal primer site came from template switching; cDNA carried unique molecular identifiers. TCRdb re-derived calls from the 5' RACE reads in MiXCR, one entry per CDR3 protein. The sample has 350,000 to 600,000 distinct CDR3 sequences, over 12% seen once. Each donor (without exception) was a healthy Caucasian. The CDR3 has 14 amino acids. Trimming removed 7 bases from V and 1 base from J, with 15 bases in between. The germline CDR1 and CDR2 sequences are SGDLS and YYNGEE. About this clonotype itself: No antigen is known for it.

The sample was also linked to a second study, of yellow fever vaccine responses in identical twins.

This sequence was found in a woman aged 18-29 years in good health. V usage is TRBV9 and J usage is TRBJ2-7; D may be TRBD1 (6 bases). Sequenced sample: CD4+ T cells sorted from blood. The CDR3 loop reads CASSRQDPSYEQYF. Here the CDR3 DNA reads TGTGCCAGCTCTAGACAGGACCCTTCCTACGAGCAGTACTTC.